Shown below are 25 T cell receptor beta chains from a single sample sequenced in a study of shared clonotypes between healthy human individuals. Sequencing used immunoSEQ multiplex PCR; TCRdb keeps in-frame clones, though not all of them. The sample lists 2 million to 3 million clones, roughly 93% occurring once. The specimen sequenced was naive CD4+ T cells from PBMCs. The subset is: CD45RA+ positively selected. These receptors came from a man in his late teens or twenties in good health. Some clones in this sample may be carry-over from other donors' samples.

The sample holds one count of this clone. The chain links TRBV6-1 to TRBJ1-2; D is uncertain. CDR3 size: 14 residues. Trimming stripped 1 base from V and 5 bases from J, with 11 bases between. Germline V CDR1 and CDR2: MNHNS, SASEGT. The CDR3 region has the DNA TGTGCCAGCAGTGAAGATTTTACAGATTATGGCTACACCTTC. This codes for CASSEDFTDYGYTF.

The rearrangement links TRBV5-1 to TRBJ1-1, with TRBD1 as a possible D gene (5 bases). CDR3 length: 14 amino acids. V dropped 3 bases and J dropped 8 bases, with 17 bases sitting between them. Germline V gene data show CDR1 as SGHRS and CDR2 as YFSETQ. For the CDR3, the DNA is TGCGCCAGCAGCTATGACGGGGGAGTGGGCGAAGCTTTCTTT. Protein sequence: CASSYDGGVGEAFF.

CDR3 bases: TGTGCCAGCAGCACTTCTACGAACACCGGGGAGCTGTTTTTT. This translates into CASSTSTNTGELFF. V usage is TRBV7-7 and J usage is TRBJ2-2; D is unclear. Deletions cut 5 bases from V and 0 bases from J, with 7 bases between. Germline assignment: CDR1 SSHAT and CDR2 FNYEAQ (reference sequence). CDR3 length: 14 amino acids.

This sequence joins TRBV10-1 and TRBJ2-7; TRBD2 matches at 10 bases. This CDR3 has 16 residues. Germline CDR1 reads WNHNN; CDR2 reads SYGVQD (reference sequence). V was clipped by 0 bases and J by 3 bases; unmatched bases: 5. CDR3 sequence (DNA): TGCGCCAGCAGTGAGTCGGTAGCGGGAGGCTACTACGAGCAGTACTTC. Its translation: CASSESVAGGYYEQYF.

This sequence joins TRBV29-1 and TRBJ1-1; D remains ambiguous. CDR3 size: 12 residues. Trimming removed 6 bases at V and 0 bases at J, with 8 bases between. Germline V gives CDR1 SQVTM, CDR2 ANQGSEA. CDR3 DNA: TGCAGCGTCGTATTCATGAACACTGAAGCTTTCTTT. It translates to CSVVFMNTEAFF.

This chain joins TRBV4-2 and TRBJ2-1, with D maybe TRBD1 (5 bases). The CDR3 is made up of 13 amino acids. Trimming pared 8 bases from V and 0 bases from J, leaving 8 bases between. The germline gives CDR1 LGHNA, CDR2 YNFKEQ. The CDR3 bases are TGTGCCAGCGGGGCCAGCTCCTACAATGAGCAGTTCTTC. It is translated as CASGASSYNEQFF.

This clone appeared a single time. The chain combines TRBV6-6 with TRBJ2-3; D call uncertain. This CDR3 is 15 amino acids long. Germline values: CDR1 MNHNY, CDR2 SVGAGI (reference sequence). Trimming shortened V by 2 bases and J by 6 bases, and 15 bases separated the two germline ends. The DNA for the CDR3 is TGTGCCAGCAGTTACCGGTCTACCAGTATGGATACGCAGTATTTT. Protein sequence: CASSYRSTSMDTQYF.

With respect to this clone: Other DNA variants within this sample encode the same CDR3. The chain employs TRBV5-1 and TRBJ1-2; D call uncertain. CDR1 SGHRS and CDR2 YFSETQ come from the germline V gene. With 0 bases removed from V and 2 bases from J, the gap between germline ends came to 8 bases. The CDR3 consists of 14 residues. The CDR3 protein is CASSLARGNYGYTF. The CDR3 region has the DNA TGCGCCAGCAGCTTGGCTCGGGGAAACTATGGCTACACCTTC.

The rearrangement links TRBV28 to TRBJ1-2, with D possibly matching TRBD1 (6 bases). Trimming cost V 8 bases and J 4 bases, with 17 bases left between them. CDR1 is MDHEN, CDR2 SYDVKM, per germline. The CDR3 totals 14 residues. In DNA, the CDR3 is TGTGCCAGCGCCATTCAGGGGCGCGTCTATGGCTACACCTTC. Its translation: CASAIQGRVYGYTF.

The chain uses TRBV27 and TRBJ1-2; 9 bases agree with TRBD1. There are 17 residues in the CDR3. Unmatched junction bases numbered 15, after V lost 8 bases and J lost 2 bases. CDR1 and CDR2 from the germline V gene are MNHEY and SMNVEV (reference sequence). The CDR3 protein is CASGYLGTGTFNYGYTF. In DNA, the CDR3 is TGTGCCAGCGGGTATCTCGGGACAGGGACTTTCAACTATGGCTACACCTTC.

The chain combines TRBV4-2 with TRBJ2-1; no clear D. The V end was cut by 1 base, the J end by 5 bases, with 15 bases between. The CDR3 spans 16 residues. Germline-derived CDR1 and CDR2 are LGHNA and YNFKEQ. The CDR3 DNA follows: TGTGCCAGCAGCCAAGTGCCCGTCGCTGGTCACAATGAGCAGTTCTTC. Translation: CASSQVPVAGHNEQFF.

Written as DNA, the CDR3 is TGTGCCAGCAGCTCCCTTACGGGTCCGTGGGCGCCGGACACCGGGGAGCTGTTTTTT. Translation gives CASSSLTGPWAPDTGELFF. The rearrangement links TRBV7-2 to TRBJ2-2; no definite D call. CDR3 length: 19 residues. Germline CDR1 and CDR2: SGHTA and FQGNSA. The V and J ends lost 4 bases and 3 bases respectively, with 24 bases between them.

The chain employs TRBV28 and TRBJ2-7; no definite D call. The V gene lost 4 bases and the J gene lost 3 bases, with 13 bases spanning the gap. Germline V gene data show CDR1 as MDHEN and CDR2 as SYDVKM. This CDR3 has 14 amino acids. The CDR3 sequence: CASSYQHPSYEQYF. The CDR3 nucleotides read TGTGCCAGCAGTTACCAGCACCCTAGCTACGAGCAGTACTTC.

The CDR3: CASSPPGSSAYEQYF. The CDR3 DNA sequence: TGTGCCAGCAGCCCTCCCGGGAGCTCCGCCTACGAGCAGTACTTC. The chain combines TRBV7-9 with TRBJ2-7; D is perhaps TRBD2 (6 bases). This CDR3 comprises 15 residues. Germline CDR1 is SEHNR and CDR2 is FQNEAQ (reference sequence). V gave up 5 bases and J gave up 2 bases, with 16 bases separating them.

The chain couples TRBV10-2 to TRBJ1-4; D not certain. Deletions cut 8 bases from V and 0 bases from J, with 10 bases between. This CDR3 is built from 14 residues. Germline CDR1 reads WSHSY; CDR2 reads SAAADI. The chain's CDR3 is CASPLPATNEKLFF. The CDR3 region has the DNA TGCGCCAGCCCACTCCCGGCAACTAATGAAAAACTGTTTTTT.

The rearrangement joins TRBV6-1 to TRBJ2-7, with TRBD2 matching over 10 bases. This CDR3 is 13 amino acids long. The ends lost 6 bases at V and 4 bases at J; junction bases unmatched: 3. Germline lookup yields CDR1 MNHNS and CDR2 SASEGT. CDR3 amino acids: CASSPSGGYEQYF. The CDR3 nucleotides are TGTGCCAGCAGCCCTAGCGGGGGTTACGAGCAGTACTTC.

The CDR3: CASSFSQGVGELFF. In nucleotides, the CDR3 is TGTGCCAGCAGCTTCTCCCAAGGGGTCGGGGAGCTGTTTTTT. The chain is built from TRBV7-3 and TRBJ2-2; D is perhaps TRBD1 (5 bases). The CDR3 has 14 amino acids. CDR1 is SGHTA and CDR2 is FQGTGA in the germline V gene. V was shortened by 3 bases and J by 7 bases, with 12 bases between the two germline ends.

V usage is TRBV5-8 and J usage is TRBJ2-1; D is unresolved. There are 14 residues in the CDR3. Germline CDR1 is SGHTS and CDR2 is YDEGEE. Trimming cost V 1 base and J 0 bases, with 5 bases left between them. The CDR3 DNA sequence: TGTGCCAGCAGCTTGCACAGCTCCTACAATGAGCAGTTCTTC. This codes for CASSLHSSYNEQFF.

This clone was detected only once. The chain combines TRBV28 with TRBJ2-3, with 13 bases identical to TRBD2. Per the germline V gene, CDR1 is MDHEN and CDR2 is SYDVKM. The V and J ends lost 5 bases and 6 bases, in that order; junction bases with no gene match: 5. The CDR3 spans 15 residues. The CDR3 DNA follows: TGTGCCAGCAGTCCACTAGCGGGAGGGCCGGATACGCAGTATTTT. Encoded protein: CASSPLAGGPDTQYF.

The rearrangement uses TRBV5-6 and TRBJ1-5; D not resolved. This CDR3 region has 15 residues. V dropped 4 bases and J dropped 1 base, with 12 bases sitting between them. Germline CDR1 SGHDT, CDR2 YYEEEE. CDR3 DNA: TGTGCCAGCAGCCAAGGGCCGGGCAGCAATCAGCCCCAGCATTTT. Its protein is CASSQGPGSNQPQHF.

The chain uses TRBV9 and TRBJ2-1; 13 nucleotides match TRBD2. Germline CDR1 SGDLS, CDR2 YYNGEE. With 3 bases clipped from V and 4 bases from J, the junction kept 7 bases outside the gene matches. The CDR3 covers 17 residues. The CDR3 DNA sequence: TGTGCCAGCAGCGCAAATCAACTAGCGGGAGGGTACAATGAGCAGTTCTTC. Its protein product is CASSANQLAGGYNEQFF.

Comment on this clone: This sample includes further DNA sequences coding for the same CDR3. CDR3 DNA: TGTGCCAGCAGCCTACAGGGGAACACCGGGGAGCTGTTTTTT. Translation: CASSLQGNTGELFF. The J gene is TRBJ2-2, the V gene TRBV5-4; possible D gene TRBD1, 6 bases. Trimming pared 4 bases from V and 1 base from J, leaving 8 bases between. The CDR3 has 14 residues. Germline CDR1 reads SGHNT; CDR2 reads YYREEE (reference sequence). The variable domain in full, with the rest retrieved from reference TRBV5-4 and TRBJ2-2, is ETGVTQSPTHLIKTRGQQVTLRCSSQSGHNTVSWYQQALGQGPQFIFQYYREEENGRGNFPPRFSGLQFPNYSSELNVNALELDDSALYLCASSLQGNTGELFFGEGSRLTVL.

The CDR3 here is CATSRAGQNEQYF. CDR3 nucleotides: TGTGCCACCAGCAGAGCGGGCCAGAACGAGCAGTACTTC. This chain connects TRBV15 to TRBJ2-7; D gene unclear. CDR1 is LNHNV and CDR2 is YYDKDF in the germline V gene (reference sequence). The length of the CDR3 is 13 residues. Trimming removed 1 base at V and 5 bases at J, with 9 bases between.

CDR3 bases: TGCGCCAGCAGCCTAGGGGGACTAGCGGGGCACAATGAGCAGTTCTTC. Translation gives CASSLGGLAGHNEQFF. The chain recombines TRBV5-1 with TRBJ2-1, with 13 positions matching TRBD2. The CDR3 totals 16 residues. V was pared by 4 bases and J by 5 bases, with 6 bases of the junction left unmatched. CDR1 is SGHRS, CDR2 YFSETQ, per germline.

The V and J genes are TRBV15 and TRBJ1-5; the D is unclear. Trimming stripped 10 bases from V and 4 bases from J, with 11 bases between. The CDR3 spans 12 residues. From germline, CDR1 is LNHNV and CDR2 YYDKDF (reference sequence). The CDR3: CAKLGSNQPQHF. The CDR3 DNA is TGTGCCAAACTGGGGTCTAATCAGCCCCAGCATTTT. Full variable domain (rest looked up from reference TRBV15 and TRBJ1-5): DAMVIQNPRYQVTQFGKPVTLSCSQTLNHNVMYWYQQKSSQAPKLLFHYYDKDFNNEADTPDNFQSRRPNTSFCFLDIRSPGLGDTAMYLCAKLGSNQPQHFGDGTRLSIL.